A single sample is the source of the 16 T cell receptor beta chains below, sequenced in a study of T-cell reconstitution after alpha-beta-depleted transplantation in children. The TCRbeta library was prepared with unique molecular identifiers. Each CDR3 protein gets one entry after TCRdb re-called the PCR reads with MiXCR. In the table there are more than 250,000 distinct CDR3 sequences, nearly 10% of which are singletons. The sample here was PBMCs from the stem cell graft donor, taken from the stem cell graft. Receptors originate from a human donor who donated a stem cell graft to a child with SCID.

This clonotype appeared many times. This chain links TRBV7-6 with TRBJ2-7, with D possibly being TRBD1 (5 bases). The germline V gene encodes CDR1 SGHVS and CDR2 FNYEAQ. The V end was cut by 1 base, the J end by 4 bases, with 11 bases between. The CDR3 has 14 residues. CDR3 DNA sequence: TGTGCCAGCAGCTTAGTCGAAACAGGTTACGAGCAGTACTTC. Amino acid sequence: CASSLVETGYEQYF.

This clonotype was counted a few times. This sequence joins TRBV9 and TRBJ1-2; 8 bases match TRBD1. Germline assignment: CDR1 SGDLS and CDR2 YYNGEE. V lost 1 base, J lost 5 bases, and 4 bases stayed unmatched. CDR3 length: 14 residues. The CDR3 reads CASSVSGQEYGYTF. For the CDR3, the DNA is TGTGCCAGCAGCGTATCGGGACAGGAGTATGGCTACACCTTC.

This clonotype was recorded at least ten times. This sequence joins TRBV2 and TRBJ2-3; 14 bases are shared with TRBD2. This CDR3 spans 17 amino acids. V gave up 3 bases and J gave up 2 bases; unmatched junction bases: 4. Germline V gene lookup returns CDR1 SNHLY and CDR2 FYNNEI. The CDR3 DNA reads as TGTGCCAGCAGTGAGGGACTAGCGGGGGCTACCACAGATACGCAGTATTTT. Protein product: CASSEGLAGATTDTQYF. The full variable domain, with the rest looked up from reference TRBV2 and TRBJ2-3, is EPEVTQTPSHQVTQMGQEVILRCVPISNHLYFYWYRQILGQKVEFLVSFYNNEISEKSEIFDDQFSVERPDGSNFTLKIRSTKLEDSAMYFCASSEGLAGATTDTQYFGPGTRLTVL.

This clonotype came up many times. J is TRBJ2-7 and V is TRBV3-1, with D hard to call. CDR3 length: 12 amino acids. Trimming cost V 3 bases and J 6 bases, with 9 bases left between them. Germline CDR1 and CDR2: LGHDT and YNNKEL (reference sequence). In DNA, the CDR3 is TGTGCCAGCAGCCAGCTCACTCTCGAGCAGTACTTC. It specifies CASSQLTLEQYF.

V gene TRBV13 combines with J gene TRBJ2-3; 13 bases are shared with TRBD2. This CDR3 is built from 17 residues. Unmatched junction bases numbered 8, after V lost 5 bases and J lost 3 bases. CDR1 and CDR2 (germline): PRHDT, FYEKMQ (reference sequence). The CDR3 DNA is TGTGCCAGCAGCCCTGACTTGACTAGCGGGGGGACAGATACGCAGTATTTT. As protein: CASSPDLTSGGTDTQYF.

This clonotype was picked up many times. V is TRBV9 and J is TRBJ2-3, with D perhaps given as TRBD1 or TRBD2 (5 bases each). V was pared by 5 bases and J by 4 bases, with 17 bases between. The CDR3 covers 15 residues. Germline CDR1 and CDR2: SGDLS and YYNGEE. The CDR3 coding sequence is TGTGCCAGCAGTCGAGAGGGGCTGTGGGCAGATACGCAGTATTTT. Translation gives CASSREGLWADTQYF.

This clonotype was seen a handful of times. This chain links TRBV20-1 with TRBJ2-7; D possibly corresponds to TRBD1 (6 bases). The germline V and J ends were trimmed by 6 bases and 8 bases, with 14 bases remaining between them. CDR1 is DFQATT and CDR2 is SNEGSKA in the germline V gene (reference sequence). CDR3 length: 11 amino acids. The CDR3 spells CSATDREKQYF. The CDR3 DNA is TGCAGTGCAACGGACAGAGAAAAGCAGTACTTC.

The rearrangement joins TRBV7-9 to TRBJ2-7, with D possibly matching TRBD1 (6 bases). V gave up 2 bases and J gave up 3 bases, with 17 bases separating them. The CDR3 has 16 residues. Germline V gene sequence: CDR1 SEHNR, CDR2 FQNEAQ (reference sequence). As DNA, the CDR3 is TGTGCCAGCAGCTTAATGCGTGGTCAGGGGAACTACGAGCAGTACTTC. This encodes CASSLMRGQGNYEQYF.

This clonotype was observed a few times. The genes are TRBV12-3 or TRBV12-4 and TRBJ2-7; the D call may be TRBD1 or TRBD2 (5 bases each). V was shortened by 5 bases and J by 1 base, with 15 bases between the two germline ends. The CDR3 length is 15 residues. CDR3 sequence (DNA): TGTGCCAGCAGTCCGGAAGGGACCAAATCCTACGAGCAGTACTTC. This translates into CASSPEGTKSYEQYF.

The rearrangement links TRBV9 to TRBJ2-1; 13 bases line up with TRBD2. The CDR3 is 16 residues long. The V and J ends lost 0 bases and 8 bases, in that order; junction bases with no gene match: 5. CDR1 SGDLS and CDR2 YYNGEE come from the germline V gene. The chain's CDR3 is CASSVEGTSGMDEQFF. The DNA for the CDR3 is TGTGCCAGCAGCGTAGAGGGGACTAGCGGGATGGATGAGCAGTTCTTC.

This clonotype was seen only a few times. J is TRBJ2-1 and V is TRBV18; 7 bases map to TRBD2. The CDR3 is made up of 17 amino acids. V lost 0 bases and J lost 2; bases outside the gene matches: 7. Germline V gene sequence: CDR1 KGHSH, CDR2 LQKENI. The CDR3 sequence: CASSPPGSGSTYNEQFF. For the CDR3, the DNA is TGTGCCAGCTCACCACCGGGTAGCGGGTCGACCTACAATGAGCAGTTCTTC.

The chain joins TRBV14 to TRBJ1-5, with D hard to call. The CDR3 is 16 amino acids. CDR1 is SGHDN and CDR2 is FVKESK in the germline V gene. Trimming took off 4 bases at V and 3 bases at J, with 16 bases between the two ends. The CDR3 nucleotides read TGTGCCAGCAGCCGATACCGGGCCCACCACAATCAGCCCCAGCATTTT. Translated, it gives CASSRYRAHHNQPQHF.

The chain is built from TRBV5-1 and TRBJ1-1; D is uncertain. V was clipped by 4 bases and J by 0 bases, with 10 bases between them. This CDR3 has 14 residues. CDR1 is SGHRS and CDR2 is YFSETQ in the germline V gene. The CDR3 nucleotides are TGCGCCAGCAGCGGTCGGGTGGTGAACACTGAAGCTTTCTTT. Protein sequence: CASSGRVVNTEAFF.

This clonotype was observed many times. The V gene is TRBV3-1, the J gene TRBJ1-3; D ambiguous. CDR1 is LGHDT, CDR2 YNNKEL, per germline (reference sequence). This CDR3 is built from 15 residues. Trimming cost V 4 bases and J 1 base, with 11 bases left between them. CDR3 in amino acids: CASSLSSGSGNTIYF. The CDR3, as DNA: TGTGCCAGCAGCCTTAGCTCGGGTTCTGGAAACACCATATATTTT.

This rearrangement joins TRBV19 to TRBJ2-1, with 9 bases fitting TRBD1. The germline CDR1 and CDR2 sequences are LNHDA and SQIVND (reference sequence). The CDR3 length is 16 residues. J was trimmed by 11 bases and V by 5 bases; bases with no gene match: 16. The CDR3 DNA reads TGTGCCAGTAGTTCCCCCGCGGGACAGGGTTCCGGCCAGCAGTTCTTC. This translates into CASSSPAGQGSGQQFF.

There are a few counts of this clonotype. J is TRBJ1-6 and V is TRBV12-3 or TRBV12-4; 12 positions match TRBD1. This CDR3 contains 18 residues. V dropped 6 bases and J dropped 7; count of bases not matched to a gene: 13. As DNA, the CDR3 is TGTGCCAGCAGGTCCGGGACAGGGGGCATCATAGGAAATTCACCCCTCCACTTT. Residues: CASRSGTGGIIGNSPLHF.